The 26 T cell receptor beta chains below were found in one sample sequenced in a study of cytomegalovirus exposure and HLA in healthy donors. Primers: 60 Vbeta forward and 13 Jbeta reverse. The assay was immunoSEQ multiplex PCR, and TCRdb's table has in-frame clones only and misses some. The sample holds approximately 180,000 clones, 70% to 90% seen once. Sample: PBMCs. Receptor source: a woman under 40 in good health and CMV-seronegative.

The J gene is TRBJ2-2, the V gene TRBV30; D unresolved. Trimming stripped 8 bases from V and 1 base from J, with 14 bases between. The CDR3 totals 14 residues. Germline loops: CDR1 GTSNPN, CDR2 SVGIG (reference sequence). The CDR3 sequence is CARKTPGNTGELFF. The CDR3 nucleotides are TGTGCCCGGAAGACCCCGGGGAACACCGGGGAGCTGTTTTTT.

The chain joins TRBV9 to TRBJ2-7, with 7 bases identical to TRBD1. Trimming at V came to 0 bases and at J to 3 bases, leaving 9 bases not matched to a gene. Germline CDR1 and CDR2: SGDLS and YYNGEE. The CDR3 has 16 amino acids. In DNA, the CDR3 is TGTGCCAGCAGCGTAGGGGGTGGTTCAGGGGGCTACGAGCAGTACTTC. Residues: CASSVGGGSGGYEQYF.

This clone has more than one count but fewer than ten. V and J are TRBV19 and TRBJ1-1; possibly TRBD1 for D (5 bases). V was trimmed by 7 bases and J by 5 bases, leaving 17 bases between them. CDR1 is LNHDA, CDR2 SQIVND, per germline (reference sequence). The CDR3 is made up of 14 amino acids. CDR3 nucleotide sequence: TGTGCCAGTACCCCTACGGAGGGGCGGACTGAAGCTTTCTTT. Amino acids: CASTPTEGRTEAFF. The complete variable domain, with remaining parts taken from reference TRBV19 and TRBJ1-1, reads DGGITQSPKYLFRKEGQNVTLSCEQNLNHDAMYWYRQDPGQGLRLIYYSQIVNDFQKGDIAEGYSVSREKKESFPLTVTSAQKNPTAFYLCASTPTEGRTEAFFGQGTRLTVV.

The chain uses TRBV4-1 and TRBJ1-5; D is possibly TRBD1 (5 bases). The CDR3 contains 14 residues. Per the germline V gene, CDR1 is MGHRA and CDR2 is YSYEKL. Trimming cost V 4 bases and J 4 bases, with 11 bases left between them. CDR3 coding DNA: TGCGCCAGCAGCCTCAGGGTTGGTAATCAGCCCCAGCATTTT. It translates to CASSLRVGNQPQHF.

This rearrangement joins TRBV19 to TRBJ1-5, with a weak D call TRBD1 (5 bases). The CDR3 covers 17 residues. Trimming took 3 bases from V and 7 from J, leaving 22 bases between them. Germline V lookup: CDR1 LNHDA, CDR2 SQIVND (reference sequence). The CDR3 loop reads CASSISGFVTISQPQHF. For the CDR3, the DNA is TGTGCCAGTAGTATCTCAGGGTTCGTAACGATTAGCCAGCCCCAGCATTTT.

This chain uses TRBV7-2 with TRBJ2-5; the D is unclear. The ends were cut back, 7 bases at V and 5 bases at J, with 11 bases in the middle. This CDR3 spans 12 amino acids. Germline values: CDR1 SGHTA, CDR2 FQGNSA. For the CDR3, the DNA is TGTGCCAGCACCCAGCACGGGGAGACCCAGTACTTC. Its protein is CASTQHGETQYF. Complete variable domain (other parts from reference TRBV7-2 and TRBJ2-5): GAGVSQSPSNKVTEKGKDVELRCDPISGHTALYWYRQSLGQGLEFLIYFQGNSAPDKSGLPSDRFSAERTGGSVSTLTIQRTQQEDSAVYLCASTQHGETQYFGPGTRLLVL.

The gene calls are TRBV7-3 and TRBJ2-1; D is possibly TRBD2 (6 bases). V was trimmed by 4 bases and J by 8 bases, leaving 18 bases between them. CDR1 SGHTA and CDR2 FQGTGA come from the germline V gene. CDR3 size: 15 residues. The CDR3 here is CASSSSTSRGDEQFF. The CDR3 nucleotides are TGTGCCAGCAGCTCCTCGACTAGTAGAGGCGATGAGCAGTTCTTC.

This clone was seen more than once but under ten times. The chain couples TRBV7-2 to TRBJ1-1; maybe TRBD1 (6 bases). The germline V gene encodes CDR1 SGHTA and CDR2 FQGNSA. V gave up 5 bases and J gave up 0 bases, with 16 bases separating them. The length of the CDR3 is 16 residues. CDR3 bases: TGTGCCAGCAGCCCCAGGCAGGGGATGATGAACACTGAAGCTTTCTTT. It specifies CASSPRQGMMNTEAFF.

V and J are TRBV6-6 and TRBJ1-5; D call uncertain. The ends were cut back, 6 bases at V and 0 bases at J, with 9 bases in the middle. Germline V gene data show CDR1 as MNHNY and CDR2 as SVGAGI (reference sequence). CDR3 size: 14 residues. In nucleotides, the CDR3 is TGTGCCAGCAGCGCTCCCTATAGCAATCAGCCCCAGCATTTT. Translated: CASSAPYSNQPQHF.

The chain couples TRBV28 to TRBJ2-7; D is uncertain. The CDR3 has 13 amino acids. Germline-derived CDR1 and CDR2 are MDHEN and SYDVKM. Trimming removed 5 bases at V and 4 bases at J, with 12 bases between. CDR3 nucleotides: TGTGCCAGCAGTAGTGGAGATTCTTACGAGCAGTACTTC. Its translation is CASSSGDSYEQYF.

V gene TRBV30 combines with J gene TRBJ2-3; D is unclear. Germline V gene lookup returns CDR1 GTSNPN and CDR2 SVGIG (reference sequence). The CDR3 contains 12 residues. Trimming pared 4 bases from V and 8 bases from J, leaving 13 bases between. CDR3 region: CAWMGGRGTQYF. The CDR3 DNA reads TGTGCCTGGATGGGTGGCCGAGGTACGCAGTATTTT. The variable domain in full, with the rest retrieved from reference TRBV30 and TRBJ2-3, is SQTIHQWPATLVQPVGSPLSLECTVEGTSNPNLYWYRQAAGRGLQLLFYSVGIGQISSEVPQNLSASRPQDRQFILSSKKLLLSDSGFYLCAWMGGRGTQYFGPGTRLTVL.

Only a few counts were recorded for this clone. This chain joins TRBV5-4 and TRBJ1-3, with D unclear. Germline V gene sequence: CDR1 SGHNT, CDR2 YYREEE (reference sequence). V lost 0 bases to trimming and J lost 0 bases, with 7 bases between them. The CDR3 is 15 amino acids. The CDR3 loop is CASSLAGVSGNTIYF. The DNA for the CDR3 is TGTGCCAGCAGCTTGGCAGGCGTCTCTGGAAACACCATATATTTT.

This chain joins TRBV14 and TRBJ1-3; tentative D call: TRBD1 (6 bases). Trimming cost V 4 bases and J 0 bases, with 10 bases left between them. Germline V gives CDR1 SGHDN, CDR2 FVKESK. This CDR3 contains 15 residues. CDR3 nucleotide sequence: TGTGCCAGCAGCCGCGGACAGTCCTCTGGAAACACCATATATTTT. Protein product: CASSRGQSSGNTIYF.

This clone has more than one count but fewer than ten. One end of the junction varies from germline; a read error may be responsible. V and J are TRBV2 and TRBJ2-6; TRBD1 matches 11 bases. The CDR3 runs 18 residues. Germline assignment: CDR1 SNHLY and CDR2 FYNNEI. CDR3 sequence reads: CASRRTGGFSSGANGLTF. In DNA form, the CDR3 reads TGTGCCAGCAGGCGGACAGGGGGCTTTAGCTCTGGGGCCAACGGCCTGACTTTC.

This chain uses TRBV28 with TRBJ1-6; no clear D. Germline-derived CDR1 and CDR2 are MDHEN and SYDVKM. V was clipped by 3 bases and J by 4 bases, with 4 bases between them. CDR3 length: 13 residues. In nucleotides, the CDR3 is TGTGCCAGCAGTTTCAGGTATAATTCACCCCTCCACTTT. Translating it yields CASSFRYNSPLHF.

V is TRBV30 and J is TRBJ2-1; the match to TRBD2 covers 11 bases. Germline V gives CDR1 GTSNPN, CDR2 SVGIG (reference sequence). The CDR3 consists of 15 residues. V trimming: 3 bases; J trimming: 1 base; junction bases outside the gene matches: 2. CDR3 sequence reads: CAWRVAGGSYNEQFF. CDR3 nucleotide sequence: TGTGCCTGGAGGGTAGCGGGAGGGTCCTACAATGAGCAGTTCTTC.

The chain employs TRBV7-2 and TRBJ2-7; D is ambiguous. This CDR3 region has 13 residues. The V and J ends lost 2 bases and 4 bases respectively, with 9 bases between them. The germline V gene has CDR1 SGHTA and CDR2 FQGNSA. The CDR3 DNA reads TGTGCCAGCAGCTTATCCCCCGGTTACGAGCAGTACTTC. Protein product: CASSLSPGYEQYF.

The chain links TRBV28 to TRBJ1-1; a possible D gene is TRBD1 (6 bases). This CDR3 is 14 amino acids long. Trimming removed 7 bases at V and 5 bases at J, with 17 bases between. Germline V CDR1 and CDR2: MDHEN, SYDVKM. In nucleotides, the CDR3 is TGTGCCAGCAACTTACAGGGAGTTTGGACTGAAGCTTTCTTT. Encoded protein: CASNLQGVWTEAFF.

The chain has TRBV9 and TRBJ1-3; TRBD1 aligns across 8 bases. The trim removed 3 bases at V and 2 bases at J, leaving 1 base unmatched. The CDR3 has 14 residues. Germline V lookup: CDR1 SGDLS, CDR2 YYNGEE. The CDR3 region is CASSEQGAGNTIYF. In DNA form, the CDR3 reads TGTGCCAGCAGCGAACAGGGGGCTGGAAACACCATATATTTT. Together with reference TRBV9 and TRBJ1-3, the CDR3 gives the full variable domain: DSGVTQTPKHLITATGQRVTLRCSPRSGDLSVYWYQQSLDQGLQFLIQYYNGEERAKGNILERFSAQQFPDLHSELNLSSLELGDSALYFCASSEQGAGNTIYFGEGSWLTVV.

The rearrangement joins TRBV2 to TRBJ2-1, with a possible D match to TRBD2 (7 bases). Per the germline V gene, CDR1 is SNHLY and CDR2 is FYNNEI. There are 21 residues in the CDR3. Trimming removed 4 bases from V and 5 bases from J, with 33 bases in between. Written as DNA, the CDR3 is TGTGCCAGCAGTGTGGACGAGAGGGGGGGAGCTGGCCTAGCGGATAACAATGAGCAGTTCTTC. Encoded protein: CASSVDERGGAGLADNNEQFF.

The sample holds one count of this clone. This chain connects TRBV5-8 to TRBJ1-1; TRBD1 agrees at 11 bases. Trimming took 0 bases from V and 4 from J; bases not matched to a gene: 8. Germline values: CDR1 SGHTS, CDR2 YDEGEE. The CDR3 has 17 residues. CDR3: CASSLAGTGGGGTEAFF. Here the CDR3 DNA reads TGTGCCAGCAGCTTGGCAGGGACAGGGGGAGGTGGCACTGAAGCTTTCTTT.

The CDR3 bases are TGCGCCAGCAGCCAAGAGGGCGGGGTGGAGACCCAGTACTTC. Translated: CASSQEGGVETQYF. J is TRBJ2-5 and V is TRBV4-1; D is perhaps TRBD2 (6 bases). CDR3 length: 14 amino acids. CDR1 is MGHRA, CDR2 YSYEKL, per germline. V dropped 0 bases and J dropped 5 bases, with 10 bases sitting between them.

This rearrangement joins TRBV5-4 to TRBJ2-1, with D tentatively TRBD1 (6 bases). Germline values: CDR1 SGHNT, CDR2 YYREEE (reference sequence). V gave up 3 bases and J gave up 4 bases, with 8 bases separating them. This CDR3 contains 13 residues. CDR3 protein: CASSSQGYNEQFF. The CDR3, as DNA: TGTGCCAGCAGCTCACAGGGTTACAATGAGCAGTTCTTC.

The chain has TRBV19 and TRBJ1-4, with TRBD1 matching over 9 bases. Germline V gene sequence: CDR1 LNHDA, CDR2 SQIVND (reference sequence). CDR3 size: 15 residues. With 1 base clipped from V and 6 bases from J, the junction kept 3 bases outside the gene matches. CDR3: CASSIAGTGYEKLFF. DNA for the CDR3: TGTGCCAGTAGTATAGCCGGGACAGGGTATGAAAAACTGTTTTTT.

This chain links TRBV7-9 with TRBJ2-7; TRBD2 might be the D (5 bases). This CDR3 is 14 amino acids long. The V and J ends lost 0 bases and 0 bases respectively, with 6 bases between them. Germline values: CDR1 SEHNR, CDR2 FQNEAQ (reference sequence). CDR3 loop: CASSLAEVSYEQYF. CDR3 nucleotides: TGTGCCAGCAGCTTAGCGGAGGTCTCCTACGAGCAGTACTTC.

This sequence joins TRBV9 and TRBJ1-3; D remains unclear. Trimming left V 0 bases short and J 3 bases short, with 10 bases between. This CDR3 region has 15 residues. Per germline, CDR1 SGDLS and CDR2 YYNGEE. CDR3 bases: TGTGCCAGCAGCGTAGGTGAGGGAGATGGAAACACCATATATTTT. It yields the protein CASSVGEGDGNTIYF.